This T cell receptor (beta chain) emerged from a study of blood T cell repertoires in COVID-19. Only one count was recorded for this clone. This CDR3 is 16 amino acids long. The V gene end was trimmed by 3 bases and the J gene end by 0 bases; junction bases not matched to a gene: 3. The germline V gene encodes CDR1 LNHDA and CDR2 SQIVND (reference sequence). As processed by the authors: Counts of nucleated cells, estimated from reference gene primer amplification, were obtained. Sequencing was performed with immunoSEQ multiplex PCR; in TCRdb, only in-frame clones are kept and a portion is missing. D and trimming were read from the DNA, whereas the V and J calls and clone size are those reported in that table. The sample holds tens of thousands of clones; 89% are singletons and the top ten take roughly 4.5%.

The receptor's source is a woman aged 50 to 60 with active COVID-19. The sequenced material came from peripheral blood. The genes are TRBV19 and TRBJ2-7, with 12 bases matching TRBD2. CDR3 in amino acids: CASSMTSGGSSYEQYF. In nucleotides, the CDR3 is TGTGCCAGTAGTATGACTAGCGGGGGAAGCTCCTACGAGCAGTACTTC.